This T cell receptor (beta chain) was documented in a study of response to subunit inactivated influenza vaccine. As for this clonotype: Its antigen remains unidentified.

Study-wide results and limits: The authors suggested that every seasonal influenza vaccination recruits few new T cells.

TCRdb ran MiXCR on the RT-PCR reads and lists one entry per CDR3 protein. The table records more than 700,000 distinct CDR3 sequences, 21% of them present only once. The germline V and J ends were trimmed by 6 bases and 5 bases, with 22 bases remaining between them. Germline values: CDR1 SQVTM, CDR2 ANQGSEA. The CDR3 covers 15 residues. The chain employs TRBV29-1 and TRBJ1-2; D unresolved. Specimen: PBMCs from blood, collected approximately 5 days after vaccination. This TCR was recovered from a man in his fifties who received an inactivated influenza vaccine. The CDR3 reads CSVPLAGTGLYGYTF. DNA for the CDR3: TGCAGCGTCCCACTGGCAGGCACTGGATTATATGGCTACACCTTC.